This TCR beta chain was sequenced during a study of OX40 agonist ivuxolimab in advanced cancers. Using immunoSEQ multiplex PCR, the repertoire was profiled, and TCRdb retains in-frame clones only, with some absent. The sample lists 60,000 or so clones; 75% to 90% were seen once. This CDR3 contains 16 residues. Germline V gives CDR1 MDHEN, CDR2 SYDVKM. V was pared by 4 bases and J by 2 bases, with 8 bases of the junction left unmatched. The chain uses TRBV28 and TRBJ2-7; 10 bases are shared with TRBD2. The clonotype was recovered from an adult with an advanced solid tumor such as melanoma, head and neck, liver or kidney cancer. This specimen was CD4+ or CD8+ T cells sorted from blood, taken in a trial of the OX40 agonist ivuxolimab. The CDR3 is CASSSPIAGGTYEQYF. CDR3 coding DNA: TGTGCCAGCAGTTCCCCGATAGCGGGAGGAACCTACGAGCAGTACTTC.